These T cell receptor beta chains were read from a single sample in a study of blood T cells in healthy people across ages. One entry per CDR3 protein, called by TCRdb with MiXCR from the 5' RACE reads. Of under 1 million distinct CDR3 sequences in the sample, roughly 44% were seen once. Sequencing used blood. The receptors were sampled from a man in his 60s in good health. Each CDR3 is given with its conserved first and last residue. A D gene is named only where the DNA matches it firmly. Size is stated for part of the rows, as once, few or many counts, or as a class when the clone is expanded.

TRBJ2-3,few,TRBV7-2,.,TGTGCCAGCAGCCCGAGTGGCCGCGGTGGCACAGATACGCAGTATTTT,CASSPSGRGGTDTQYF
TRBJ2-1,.,TRBV9,.,TGTGCCAGCAGCGCACCTGGAATGGAAGAGCAGTTCTTC,CASSAPGMEEQFF
TRBJ2-7,few,TRBV20-1,TRBD2,TGCAGTGCCCTCTGGGGGGGAACCTCCTACGAGCAGTACTTC,CSALWGGTSYEQYF
TRBJ2-5,.,TRBV6-6,TRBD1,TGTGCCAGCAGTCCCGGGACAGGGAGTGGCGTGGAGACCCAGTACTTC,CASSPGTGSGVETQYF
TRBJ1-6,.,TRBV5-1,.,TGCGCCAGCAGCTTGGCAGGGAGTTCACCCCTCCACTTT,CASSLAGSSPLHF
TRBJ2-1,few,TRBV28,TRBD1,TGTGCCAGCAGGCTCCCCACCGGGACAGGGGGTTACAATGAGCAGTTCTTC,CASRLPTGTGGYNEQFF
TRBJ2-7,.,TRBV7-2,TRBD1,TGTGCCAGCAGCTTGATGACAGGGGGCTGGTACGAGCAGTACTTC,CASSLMTGGWYEQYF
TRBJ2-3,.,TRBV15,TRBD1,TGTGCCACCAGCGGTGGACAGGGCGACACAGATACGCAGTATTTT,CATSGGQGDTDTQYF
TRBJ2-2,.,TRBV27,.,TGTGCCAGCAGCCCGGGGGTATACACCGGGGAGCTGTTTTTT,CASSPGVYTGELFF
TRBJ2-5,many,TRBV29-1,.,TGCAGCGTTGAGGACACTCCGGGAGAGACCCAGTACTTC,CSVEDTPGETQYF
TRBJ2-7,few,TRBV6-5,.,TGTGCCAGCTTACCGACAGAAAGCTCCTACGAGCAGTACTTC,CASLPTESSYEQYF
TRBJ2-3,.,TRBV20-1,.,TGCAGTGCTAGGAGGGCGGAACGGACAGATACGCAGTATTTT,CSARRAERTDTQYF
TRBJ2-3,.,TRBV24-1,TRBD2,TGTGCCACCAGCCTAAGCGGGGATACAGATACGCAGTATTTT,CATSLSGDTDTQYF
TRBJ2-7,few,TRBV10-3,TRBD1,TGTGCCATCAGGAGTGCCGGGACAGGGGGCTACGAGCAGTACTTC,CAIRSAGTGGYEQYF
TRBJ1-2,many,TRBV20-1,.,TGCAGTGCTAGAGATGTTCAGGGATACTATGGCTACACCTTC,CSARDVQGYYGYTF
TRBJ2-1,.,TRBV7-2,TRBD2,TGTGCCAGCAGCTTAGGGGGCGGGGGGGGAAGCTCCTACAATGAGCAGTTCTTC,CASSLGGGGGSSYNEQFF
TRBJ2-7,many,TRBV7-8,.,TGTGCCAGCAGCTTAATTGGATACGAGCAGTACTTC,CASSLIGYEQYF
TRBJ2-3,few,TRBV28,TRBD1,TGTGCCAGCAGTTTTGCCAGGACAGGGACAGGCAAAGATACGCAGTATTTT,CASSFARTGTGKDTQYF
TRBJ2-1,.,TRBV25-1,TRBD2,TGTGCCAGCAGTGGCTGGACTAGCGGCGACAATGAGCAGTTCTTC,CASSGWTSGDNEQFF
TRBJ1-1,.,TRBV6-5,.,TGTGCCAGCAGTTACAGCAACACTGAAGCTTTCTTT,CASSYSNTEAFF
TRBJ2-3,.,TRBV7-2,TRBD2,TGTGCCATCCACCTCGGGGGGGGCACAGATACGCAGTATTTT,CAIHLGGGTDTQYF
TRBJ2-7,few,TRBV5-1,.,TGCGCCAGCAGCTTGAGGGAGTCCTCCTACGAGCAGTACTTC,CASSLRESSYEQYF
TRBJ2-3,few,TRBV6-5,.,TGTGCCAGCACCCCAGGAGGATTCACAGATACGCAGTATTTT,CASTPGGFTDTQYF
TRBJ1-3,.,TRBV20-1,.,TGCAGTGCTAGTCCCTCAGGTAGCTCTGGAAACACCATATATTTT,CSASPSGSSGNTIYF
TRBJ2-3,.,TRBV6-6,.,TGTGCCAGCAGTTACTCCCCGCGGCCACCCTTGGAAGATACGCAGTATTTT,CASSYSPRPPLEDTQYF
TRBJ1-6,.,TRBV20-1,.,TGCAGTGCTAGACCATTGGGGGTAACACCCCTCCACTTT,CSARPLGVTPLHF
TRBJ2-3,few,TRBV7-2,TRBD2,TGTGCCAGCAGCTACCGACTAGCGGGGGGCACAGATACGCAGTATTTT,CASSYRLAGGTDTQYF
TRBJ2-5,.,TRBV7-2,TRBD2,TGTGCCAGCAGCCAGGGACTAGCGGGGGGGCGAGAGACCCAGTACTTC,CASSQGLAGGRETQYF
TRBJ2-5,many,TRBV28,.,TGTGCCAGCAGTTCAGGGGCCCCAGAGACCCAGTACTTC,CASSSGAPETQYF
TRBJ2-3,once,TRBV5-1,TRBD1,TGCGCCAGCAGCTCACAGGGGGCGCGGGAAGATACGCAGTATTTT,CASSSQGAREDTQYF
TRBJ2-4,few,TRBV29-1,TRBD1,TGCAGCGTATCGACAGGGGAGAACATTCAGTACTTC,CSVSTGENIQYF
TRBJ2-3,once,TRBV20-1,TRBD2,TGCAGTGCTAGGGAACTAGCGGGGGGGCCGGGAGATACGCAGTATTTT,CSARELAGGPGDTQYF
TRBJ1-1,few,TRBV4-3,.,TGCGCCAGCAGCCTCAGCCCCCCTCCGGTTGTAACTGAAGCTTTCTTT,CASSLSPPPVVTEAFF